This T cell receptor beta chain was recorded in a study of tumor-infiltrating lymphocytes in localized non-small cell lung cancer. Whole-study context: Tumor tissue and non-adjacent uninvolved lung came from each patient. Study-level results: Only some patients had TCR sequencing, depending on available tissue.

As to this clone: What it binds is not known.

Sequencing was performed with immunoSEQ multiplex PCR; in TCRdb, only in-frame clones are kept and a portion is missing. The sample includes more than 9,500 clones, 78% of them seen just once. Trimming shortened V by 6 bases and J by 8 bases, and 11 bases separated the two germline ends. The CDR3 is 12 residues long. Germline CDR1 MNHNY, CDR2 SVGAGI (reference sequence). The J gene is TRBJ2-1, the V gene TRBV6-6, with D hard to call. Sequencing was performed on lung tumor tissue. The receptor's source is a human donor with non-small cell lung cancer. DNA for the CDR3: TGTGCCAGCAGGGGAACGTCGGATGAGCAGTTCTTC. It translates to CASRGTSDEQFF.